This T cell receptor (beta chain) was obtained from a study of blood T cell repertoires in COVID-19. Recruitment covered roughly 22 US areas and drew participants whose ages spanned roughly 18 to 95 years. For recovered donors of Cohort 3, there were two negative PCRs, clearance, or symptom resolution. V was pared by 6 bases and J by 11 bases, with 12 bases of the junction left unmatched. CDR3 length: 14 amino acids. The germline V gene encodes CDR1 MNHEY and CDR2 SVGAGI. Measured with immunoSEQ multiplex PCR; TCRdb has only the in-frame clones, and not every one. The table has some 170,000 clones, 84% seen once; the top ten hold about 16%.

This sequence was found in a man in his fifties who had recovered from COVID-19. The chain couples TRBV6-5 to TRBJ1-1; 10 bases fit TRBD1. The sample consisted of PBMCs or T cells enriched from blood (not recorded which). The CDR3, as DNA: TGTGCCAGCAGAGAGACAGGGGGCAGAGGTAAGGCTTTCTTT. This gives the protein CASRETGGRGKAFF.